This T cell receptor beta chain appears in the sequencing data of a study of T cells in Graves' hyperthyroidism and ophthalmopathy. Whole-study context: Blood was drawn when the patient was first diagnosed and still untreated.

Lactation, pregnancy, other autoimmune disease or uncontrolled infection led to exclusion of patients. Trimming left V 6 bases short and J 2 bases short, with 15 bases between. CDR3 length equals 15 residues. Germline V lookup: CDR1 LNHDA, CDR2 SQIVND (reference sequence). The investigators amplified TCR beta CDR3 regions from RNA transcripts. HTBI primers were employed in a first-round RT-PCR of the TCR CDR3. One entry per CDR3 protein, called by TCRdb with MiXCR from the multiplex PCR reads. The table lists a few hundred thousand distinct CDR3 sequences, about 16% of them singletons, with 25% to 30% in the top ten. This clonotype was seen only a few times.

The origin of this receptor is a woman aged 30 to 39 with Graves' ophthalmopathy. The source material was blood. The chain employs TRBV19 and TRBJ2-3, with a possible D match to TRBD2 (6 bases). The CDR3 nucleotides are TGTGCCAGTAGGGAATACGGGGGTTCCACAGATACGCAGTATTTT. This gives the protein CASREYGGSTDTQYF. Based on the CDR3 plus reference TRBV19 and TRBJ2-3, the full variable domain is DGGITQSPKYLFRKEGQNVTLSCEQNLNHDAMYWYRQDPGQGLRLIYYSQIVNDFQKGDIAEGYSVSREKKESFPLTVTSAQKNPTAFYLCASREYGGSTDTQYFGPGTRLTVL.